This T cell receptor (beta chain) was sequenced during a study of Tregs in tolerant kidney transplant recipients. Unstimulated Tregs (CD4+CD25+CD127-) and CD4+CD25- non-Tregs were sorted from PBMCs. The repertoire was sequenced with immunoSEQ multiplex PCR; TCRdb's copy has only in-frame clones and lacks some. The sample includes about 88,000 clones, more than 90% seen only once; the top ten take about 4.9%. CDR1 and CDR2 from the germline V gene are GTSNPN and SVGIG (reference sequence). The junction had 3 bases not matched to a gene; V was cut back by 3 bases and J by 0 bases. The CDR3 consists of 14 residues.

The chain recombines TRBV30 with TRBJ2-3; 7 nucleotides agree with TRBD2. The receptor was derived from a human donor in good health. Sequenced sample: CD8+ T cells from blood. For the CDR3, the DNA is TGTGCCTGGAGCCTAGCGGCGAGCACAGATACGCAGTATTTT. Protein: CAWSLAASTDTQYF. The complete variable domain, with remaining parts taken from reference TRBV30 and TRBJ2-3, reads SQTIHQWPATLVQPVGSPLSLECTVEGTSNPNLYWYRQAAGRGLQLLFYSVGIGQISSEVPQNLSASRPQDRQFILSSKKLLLSDSGFYLCAWSLAASTDTQYFGPGTRLTVL.